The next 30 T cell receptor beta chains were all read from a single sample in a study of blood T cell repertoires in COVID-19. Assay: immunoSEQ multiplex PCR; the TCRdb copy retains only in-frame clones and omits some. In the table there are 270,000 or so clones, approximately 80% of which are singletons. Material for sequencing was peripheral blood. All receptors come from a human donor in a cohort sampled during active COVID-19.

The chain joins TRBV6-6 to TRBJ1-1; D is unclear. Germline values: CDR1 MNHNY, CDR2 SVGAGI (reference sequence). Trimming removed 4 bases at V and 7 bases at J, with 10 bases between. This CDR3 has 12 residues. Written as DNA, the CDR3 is TGTGCCAGCAGTTTCCTCCAGAATGAAGCTTTCTTT. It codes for CASSFLQNEAFF.

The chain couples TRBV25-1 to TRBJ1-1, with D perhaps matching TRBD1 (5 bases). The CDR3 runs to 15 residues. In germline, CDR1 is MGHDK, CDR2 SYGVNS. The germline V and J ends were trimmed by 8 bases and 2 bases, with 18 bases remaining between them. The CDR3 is CASRKSGDSNTEAFF. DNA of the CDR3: TGTGCCAGCCGCAAATCGGGGGATAGTAACACTGAAGCTTTCTTT.

CDR3 coding DNA: TGTGCCAGCAGGCTACTCACTGAAGCTTTCTTT. This codes for CASRLLTEAFF. This sequence joins TRBV2 and TRBJ1-1; D ambiguous. This CDR3 spans 11 amino acids. V gave up 6 bases and J gave up 4 bases, with 6 bases separating them. Germline CDR1 is SNHLY and CDR2 is FYNNEI.

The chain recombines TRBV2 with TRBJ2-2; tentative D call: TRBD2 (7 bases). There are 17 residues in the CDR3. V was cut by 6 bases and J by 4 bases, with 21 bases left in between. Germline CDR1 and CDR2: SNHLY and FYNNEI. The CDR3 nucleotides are TGTGCCAGCAGGAAACTGGGGGGGCGGACAATCACCGGGGAGCTGTTTTTT. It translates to CASRKLGGRTITGELFF.

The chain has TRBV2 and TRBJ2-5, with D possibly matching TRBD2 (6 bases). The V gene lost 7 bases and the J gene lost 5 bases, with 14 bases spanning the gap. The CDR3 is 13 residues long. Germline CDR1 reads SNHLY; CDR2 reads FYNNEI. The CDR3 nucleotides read TGTGCCAGCAAGGGGACTCCCGTGGAGACCCAGTACTTC. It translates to CASKGTPVETQYF.

Written as DNA, the CDR3 is TGTGCCAGCAGTTACTCTCCCAGGGCCTATAATTCACCCCTCCACTTT. Translated: CASSYSPRAYNSPLHF. This chain joins TRBV6-5 and TRBJ1-6; weak D call: TRBD1 (5 bases). V lost 0 bases, J lost 2 bases, and 8 bases lay in between. This CDR3 is 16 amino acids long. Germline lookup yields CDR1 MNHEY and CDR2 SVGAGI.

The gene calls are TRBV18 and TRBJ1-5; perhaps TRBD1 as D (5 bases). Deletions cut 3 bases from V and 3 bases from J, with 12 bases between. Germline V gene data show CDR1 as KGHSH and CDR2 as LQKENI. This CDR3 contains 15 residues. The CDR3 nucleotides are TGTGCCAGCTCACCCGAAGGACACATCAATCAGCCCCAGCATTTT. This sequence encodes CASSPEGHINQPQHF.

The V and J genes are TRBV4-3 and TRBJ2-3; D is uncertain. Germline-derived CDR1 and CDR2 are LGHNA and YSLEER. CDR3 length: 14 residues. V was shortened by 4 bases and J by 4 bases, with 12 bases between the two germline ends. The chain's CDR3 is CASSLELVADTQYF. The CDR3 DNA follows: TGCGCCAGCAGCCTTGAGCTAGTTGCAGATACGCAGTATTTT.

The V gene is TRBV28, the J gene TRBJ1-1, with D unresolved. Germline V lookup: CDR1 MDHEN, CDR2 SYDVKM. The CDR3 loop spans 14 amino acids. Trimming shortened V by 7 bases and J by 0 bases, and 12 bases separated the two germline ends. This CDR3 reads CASTVGDLNTEAFF. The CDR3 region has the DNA TGTGCCAGCACCGTGGGAGACCTGAACACTGAAGCTTTCTTT.

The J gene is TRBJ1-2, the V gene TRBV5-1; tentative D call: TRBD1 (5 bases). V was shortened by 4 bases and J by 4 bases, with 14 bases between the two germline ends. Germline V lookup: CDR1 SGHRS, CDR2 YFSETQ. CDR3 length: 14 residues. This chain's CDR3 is CASSPSGDVYGYTF. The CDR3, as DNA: TGCGCCAGCAGCCCATCGGGGGACGTCTATGGCTACACCTTC.

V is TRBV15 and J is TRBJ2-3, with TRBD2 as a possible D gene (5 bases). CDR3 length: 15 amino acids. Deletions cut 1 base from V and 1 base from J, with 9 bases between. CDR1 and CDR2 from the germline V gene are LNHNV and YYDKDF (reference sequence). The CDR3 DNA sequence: TGTGCCACCAGCAGAGGAGGGCGCGGCACAGATACGCAGTATTTT. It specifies CATSRGGRGTDTQYF. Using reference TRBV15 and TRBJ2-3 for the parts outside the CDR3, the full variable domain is DAMVIQNPRYQVTQFGKPVTLSCSQTLNHNVMYWYQQKSSQAPKLLFHYYDKDFNNEADTPDNFQSRRPNTSFCFLDIRSPGLGDTAMYLCATSRGGRGTDTQYFGPGTRLTVL.

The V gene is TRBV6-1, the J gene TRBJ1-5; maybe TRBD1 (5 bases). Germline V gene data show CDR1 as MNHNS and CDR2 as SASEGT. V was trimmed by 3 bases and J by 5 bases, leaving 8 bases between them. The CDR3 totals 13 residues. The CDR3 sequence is CASSDRGDQPQHF. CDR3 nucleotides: TGTGCCAGCAGTGACCGGGGGGATCAGCCCCAGCATTTT.

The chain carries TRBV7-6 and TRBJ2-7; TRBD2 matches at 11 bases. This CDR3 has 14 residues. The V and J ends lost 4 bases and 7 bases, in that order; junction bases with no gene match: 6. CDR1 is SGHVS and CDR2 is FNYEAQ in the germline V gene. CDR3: CASSSTSGDMEQYF. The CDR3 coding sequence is TGTGCCAGCAGCTCGACTAGCGGGGACATGGAGCAGTACTTC. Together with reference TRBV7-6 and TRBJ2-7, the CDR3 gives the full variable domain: GAGVSQSPRYKVTKRGQDVALRCDPISGHVSLYWYRQALGQGPEFLTYFNYEAQQDKSGLPNDRFSAERPEGSISTLTIQRTEQRDSAMYRCASSSTSGDMEQYFGPGTRLTVT.

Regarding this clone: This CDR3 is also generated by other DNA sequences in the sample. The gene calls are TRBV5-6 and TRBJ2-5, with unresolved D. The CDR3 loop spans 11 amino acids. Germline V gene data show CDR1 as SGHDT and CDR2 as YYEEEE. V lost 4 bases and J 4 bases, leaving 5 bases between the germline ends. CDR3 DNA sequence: TGTGCCAGCAGCCTAAGAGAGACCCAGTACTTC. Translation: CASSLRETQYF.

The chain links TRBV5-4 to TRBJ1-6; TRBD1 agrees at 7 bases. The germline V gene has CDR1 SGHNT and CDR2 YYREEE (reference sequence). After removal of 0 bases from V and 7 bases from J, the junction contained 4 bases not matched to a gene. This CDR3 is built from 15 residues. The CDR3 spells CASSLGGGTNSPLHF. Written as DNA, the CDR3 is TGTGCCAGCAGCTTGGGAGGGGGCACGAATTCACCCCTCCACTTT.

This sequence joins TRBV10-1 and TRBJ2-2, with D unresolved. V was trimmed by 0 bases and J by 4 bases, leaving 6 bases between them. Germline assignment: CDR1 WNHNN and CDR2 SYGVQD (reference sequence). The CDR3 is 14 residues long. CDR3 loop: CASSESGATGELFF. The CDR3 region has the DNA TGCGCCAGCAGTGAGTCTGGAGCCACCGGGGAGCTGTTTTTT.

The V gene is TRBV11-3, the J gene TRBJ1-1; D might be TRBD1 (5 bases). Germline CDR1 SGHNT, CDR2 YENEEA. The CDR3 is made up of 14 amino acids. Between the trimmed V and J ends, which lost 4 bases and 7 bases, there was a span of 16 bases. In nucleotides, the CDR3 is TGTGCCAGCAGCTCAGGGATTCCCGGGGGTGAAGCTTTCTTT. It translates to CASSSGIPGGEAFF.

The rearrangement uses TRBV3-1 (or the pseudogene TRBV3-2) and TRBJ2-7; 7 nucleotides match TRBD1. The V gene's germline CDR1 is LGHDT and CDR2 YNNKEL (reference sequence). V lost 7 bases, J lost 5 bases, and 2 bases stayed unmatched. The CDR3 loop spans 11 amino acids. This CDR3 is CASTRGNEQYF. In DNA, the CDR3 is TGTGCCAGCACCAGGGGGAACGAGCAGTACTTC.

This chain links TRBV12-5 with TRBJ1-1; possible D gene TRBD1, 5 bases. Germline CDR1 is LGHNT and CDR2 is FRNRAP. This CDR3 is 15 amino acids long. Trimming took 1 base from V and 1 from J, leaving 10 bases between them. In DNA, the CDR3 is TGTGCTAGTGGTTTGGGACAGACGGAGAACACTGAAGCTTTCTTT. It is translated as CASGLGQTENTEAFF.

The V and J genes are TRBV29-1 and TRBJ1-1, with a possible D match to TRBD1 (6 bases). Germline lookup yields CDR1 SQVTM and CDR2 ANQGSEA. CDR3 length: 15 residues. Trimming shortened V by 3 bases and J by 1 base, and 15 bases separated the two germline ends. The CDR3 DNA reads TGCAGCGTTGATTTTGGGGGGGCAGGGAACACTGAAGCTTTCTTT. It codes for CSVDFGGAGNTEAFF.

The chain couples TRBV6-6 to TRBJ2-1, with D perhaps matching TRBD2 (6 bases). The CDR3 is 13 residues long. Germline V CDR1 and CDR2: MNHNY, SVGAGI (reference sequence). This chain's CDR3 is CVTLADLYNEQFF. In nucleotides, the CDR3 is TGTGTTACGTTAGCGGATCTCTACAATGAGCAGTTCTTC.

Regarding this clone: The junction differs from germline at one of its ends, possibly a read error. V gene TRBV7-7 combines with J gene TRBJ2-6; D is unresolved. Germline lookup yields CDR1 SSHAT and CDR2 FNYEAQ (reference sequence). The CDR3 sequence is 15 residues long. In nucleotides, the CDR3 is TGTGCTAGCAGCAGTGGCGGCTCTGGGGCCAACGTCCTGACTTTC. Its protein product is CASSSGGSGANVLTF.

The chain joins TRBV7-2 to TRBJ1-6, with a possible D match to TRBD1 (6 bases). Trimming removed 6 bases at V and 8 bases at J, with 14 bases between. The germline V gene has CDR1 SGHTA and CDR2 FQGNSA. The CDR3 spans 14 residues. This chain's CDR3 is CASRPDSSYSPLHF. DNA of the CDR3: TGTGCCAGCAGGCCGGACAGTTCCTATTCACCCCTCCACTTT.

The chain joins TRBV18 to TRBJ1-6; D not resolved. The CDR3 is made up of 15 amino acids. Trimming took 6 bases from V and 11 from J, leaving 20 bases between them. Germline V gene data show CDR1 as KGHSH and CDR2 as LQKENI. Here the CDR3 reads CASSTRSEGSAPLHF. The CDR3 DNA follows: TGTGCCAGCTCTACCAGATCGGAGGGTTCCGCACCCCTCCACTTT.

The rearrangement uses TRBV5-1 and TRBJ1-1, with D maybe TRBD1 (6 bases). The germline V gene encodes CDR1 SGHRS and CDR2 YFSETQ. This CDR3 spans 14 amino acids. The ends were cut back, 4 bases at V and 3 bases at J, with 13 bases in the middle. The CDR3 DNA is TGCGCCAGCAGCCCCCTAGACAGGTACACTGAAGCTTTCTTT. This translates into CASSPLDRYTEAFF.

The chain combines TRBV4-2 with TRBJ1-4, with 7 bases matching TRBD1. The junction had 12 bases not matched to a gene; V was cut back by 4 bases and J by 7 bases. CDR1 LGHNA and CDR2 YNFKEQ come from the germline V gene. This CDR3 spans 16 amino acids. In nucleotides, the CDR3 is TGTGCCAGCAGCCTAACGGATTGGCAGGGGGGTGAAAAACTGTTTTTT. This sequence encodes CASSLTDWQGGEKLFF.

The CDR3 nucleotides are TGTGCCAGCAGCTCCCTGGGGACAGGGAACAATGAGCAGTTCTTC. Protein: CASSSLGTGNNEQFF. The genes are TRBV11-3 and TRBJ2-1; 9 bases fit TRBD1. The V gene's germline CDR1 is SGHNT and CDR2 YENEEA. The V segment lost 4 bases and the J segment 5 bases; nucleotides outside the gene matches: 6. This CDR3 is 15 amino acids long.

CDR3 coding DNA: TGCGCCAGCAGCTTGGACAGGGCGACTAATGAAAAACTGTTTTTT. This encodes CASSLDRATNEKLFF. The chain carries TRBV5-1 and TRBJ1-4, with D maybe TRBD1 (6 bases). CDR1 is SGHRS, CDR2 YFSETQ, per germline. The CDR3 spans 15 residues. V gave up 0 bases and J gave up 2 bases, with 8 bases separating them.

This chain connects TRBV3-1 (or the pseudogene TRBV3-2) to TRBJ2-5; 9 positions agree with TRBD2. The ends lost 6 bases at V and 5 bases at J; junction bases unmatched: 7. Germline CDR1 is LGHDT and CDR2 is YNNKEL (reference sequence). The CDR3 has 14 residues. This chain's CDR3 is CASRAGGPIETQYF. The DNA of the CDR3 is TGTGCCAGCAGGGCGGGGGGGCCGATCGAGACCCAGTACTTC.

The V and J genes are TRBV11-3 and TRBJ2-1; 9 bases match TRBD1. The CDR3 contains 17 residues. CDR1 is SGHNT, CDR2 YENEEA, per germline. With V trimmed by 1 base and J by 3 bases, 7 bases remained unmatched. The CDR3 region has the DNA TGTGCCAGCAGCTTAGGAACAGGGGGCGGACTCTACAATGAGCAGTTCTTC. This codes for CASSLGTGGGLYNEQFF.